This TCR beta chain was observed in a study of T cells in tumors after PD-1 blockade. TCRdb's copy holds only in-frame clones and misses some; the assay was immunoSEQ multiplex PCR. The data hold 50,000 to 75,000 clones, with about 74% observed a single time. CDR1 and CDR2 (germline): MNHEY, SVGEGT. V gave up 6 bases and J gave up 5 bases, with 7 bases separating them. This CDR3 is 11 amino acids long. The J gene is TRBJ2-5, the V gene TRBV6-2 or TRBV6-3; D unresolved. The specimen was PBMCs, collected after anti-PD-1 treatment. The clonotype originates from a human donor with basal cell carcinoma. CDR3 DNA: TGTGCCAGCAGCAACTTCGAGACCCAGTACTTC. Protein: CASSNFETQYF.